These T cell receptor beta chains were read from a single sample in a study of blood T cell repertoires in COVID-19. Clones were read by immunoSEQ multiplex PCR, and TCRdb kept only the in-frame ones, dropping some. Here the sample spans more than 150,000 clones, approximately 80% being singletons. Sample: PBMCs or T cells enriched from blood (not recorded which). These receptors were taken from a man aged 55-75 years who had been exposed to COVID-19. The conserved cysteine and the conserved F or W are not part of the CDR3 here.

j_call v_call cdr3_aa
TRBJ2-2 TRBV6-5 ASSWSSGRSGELF
TRBJ2-7 TRBV20-1 SGTALEQQY
TRBJ1-4 TRBV19 ASSIDGWGQGRKEKLF
TRBJ2-1 TRBV4-1 ASSLQTGLLDEQF
TRBJ2-7 TRBV29-1 SVGGVAYEQY
TRBJ1-2 TRBV30 AWSGGGSLYGYT
TRBJ1-6 TRBV28 ASRAGGGNSPLH
TRBJ1-2 TRBV6-1 ASSEPSSGQGYGYT
TRBJ2-2 TRBV5-4 ASSLQGSHTGELF
TRBJ1-6 TRBV30 AIIQGDNSPLH
TRBJ1-1 TRBV5-6 ASSLGRGWNTEAF
TRBJ2-7 TRBV7-6 ASSARSGSFEQY
TRBJ2-2 TRBV18 ASSPRAGTHTGELF
TRBJ2-7 TRBV19 ASSVGGTSTYEQY
TRBJ2-1 TRBV24-1 ATSTGLTLNEQF
TRBJ2-7 TRBV27 ASSSLAGSYEQY
TRBJ1-5 TRBV6-5 ASSYNGGQGQPQH
TRBJ2-7 TRBV19 ASSSLGQFYEQY
TRBJ2-3 TRBV5-4 ASSPPGTGKDTQY
TRBJ2-1 TRBV28 ASSSGQGVNNEQF
TRBJ2-3 TRBV6-1 ASSEVSGPTDTQY
TRBJ2-2 TRBV14 ASSRKNTGELF
TRBJ1-5 TRBV10-2 ASKGVGDQPQH
TRBJ1-1 TRBV29-1 SATSIMNTEAF
TRBJ1-5 TRBV6-5 ASQGSGNQPQH
TRBJ1-2 TRBV29-1 SCGTGGAYGYT
TRBJ2-3 TRBV11-2 ASSRPGGRTDTQY
TRBJ2-7 TRBV5-1 ASSYTSGPSYEQY
TRBJ2-3 TRBV7-9 ASVPGTGGRYSTDTQY
TRBJ2-7 TRBV5-6 ASSLAAGFEQY
TRBJ1-4 TRBV25-1 ASSDPGFGGEKLF
TRBJ1-1 TRBV14 ASSLRQEWNTEAF
TRBJ2-1 TRBV2 ASSEPGLAGGHNPYNEQF
TRBJ2-7 TRBV28 ASSPGLAGTYEQY
TRBJ1-1 TRBV9 ASSQTTGTYTEAF
TRBJ2-5 TRBV4-1 ASSPGQKWETQY
TRBJ1-6 TRBV27 ASSFAQGSYSPLH
TRBJ2-5 TRBV4-1 ASSQDPPREGVETQY
TRBJ2-7 TRBV7-2 ASSPRETGFFSSYEQY
TRBJ1-3 TRBV19 ASSITGDRAGTIY
TRBJ2-7 TRBV7-3 ASSSTGNGEQY
TRBJ2-5 TRBV28 ASNFGLAGGSRIETQY
TRBJ2-7 TRBV27 ASSLSQGSSYEQY
TRBJ2-2 TRBV7-3 ASSTSGYTGELF
TRBJ1-2 TRBV30 AWRGDYGYT
TRBJ2-7 TRBV7-3 ASSLTSGPHEQY
TRBJ1-6 TRBV7-3 ASSPSPNSPLH
TRBJ2-3 TRBV18 ASSRDRGSSTDTQY
TRBJ2-7 TRBV24-1 ATSDGGRFPYEQY
TRBJ1-1 TRBV29-1 SAGGGLSGDTEAF
TRBJ2-5 TRBV24-1 ATSDWGGQETQY
TRBJ1-5 TRBV24-1 ATSDARTPNQPQH
TRBJ2-5 TRBV6-2/TRBV6-3 ASSFPGQGRAQY
TRBJ1-4 TRBV19 ARRQGNEKLF
TRBJ2-3 TRBV7-6 ASSLNSASGRSTIRTDTQY
TRBJ2-3 TRBV7-8 ASSFLGGLGSSDTQY